These 10 T cell receptor beta chains share one sample of origin, sequenced in a study of OX40 agonist ivuxolimab in advanced cancers. Profiled with immunoSEQ multiplex PCR; TCRdb holds only in-frame clones, not every one. This repertoire shows around 37,000 clones, 81% found once; its top ten account for about 19%. This specimen was CD4+ or CD8+ T cells sorted from blood, taken in a trial of the OX40 agonist ivuxolimab. The receptor source for this set is an adult with an advanced solid tumor such as melanoma, head and neck, liver or kidney cancer.

This rearrangement joins TRBV5-1 to TRBJ1-2; 7 bases agree with TRBD1. CDR3 size: 13 residues. Losses at the gene ends were 4 bases for V and 4 bases for J; bases not matched to a gene: 4. Germline-derived CDR1 and CDR2 are SGHRS and YFSETQ. CDR3 DNA sequence: TGCGCCAGCAGCGGGGGACAGTTCTATGGCTACACCTTC. This translates into CASSGGQFYGYTF.

CDR3 amino acids: CASSEQPGQEKLFF. For the CDR3, the DNA is TGTGCCAGCAGTGAACAGCCTGGACAAGAAAAACTGTTTTTT. V usage is TRBV6-5 and J usage is TRBJ1-4; TRBD1 is a possible D gene (5 bases). Germline values: CDR1 MNHEY, CDR2 SVGAGI. The CDR3 is 14 residues long. The V and J ends lost 5 bases and 8 bases respectively, with 15 bases between them.

Only one count was recorded for this clone. The chain is built from TRBV6-5 and TRBJ2-1; TRBD2 matches 12 bases. V was clipped by 1 base and J by 7 bases; unmatched bases: 5. Germline V gives CDR1 MNHEY, CDR2 SVGAGI. This CDR3 is built from 16 residues. The CDR3 coding sequence is TGTGCCAGCAGTTACTATGGACTAGCGGGGAGGAATGAGCAGTTCTTC. Translating it yields CASSYYGLAGRNEQFF.

CDR3 sequence reads: CASSFKAGGLYEQYF. The CDR3 bases are TGTGCCAGTTCGTTTAAAGCGGGAGGTCTATACGAGCAGTACTTC. The chain joins TRBV19 to TRBJ2-7; TRBD2 agrees at 9 bases. Per germline, CDR1 LNHDA and CDR2 SQIVND (reference sequence). The CDR3 consists of 15 residues. The J segment lost 4 bases and the V segment lost 8 bases, leaving 12 bases of the junction unmatched. The full variable domain, with the rest looked up from reference TRBV19 and TRBJ2-7, is DGGITQSPKYLFRKEGQNVTLSCEQNLNHDAMYWYRQDPGQGLRLIYYSQIVNDFQKGDIAEGYSVSREKKESFPLTVTSAQKNPTAFYLCASSFKAGGLYEQYFGPGTRLTVT.

This clone was detected a few times. This rearrangement joins TRBV10-3 to TRBJ2-1; D gene ambiguous. Germline assignment: CDR1 ENHRY and CDR2 SYGVKD. Trimming shortened V by 2 bases and J by 8 bases, and 10 bases separated the two germline ends. The CDR3 covers 13 residues. The CDR3, as DNA: TGTGCCATCAGTGAGAACCCCGACGATGAGCAGTTCTTC. Residues: CAISENPDDEQFF.

The chain carries TRBV5-4 and TRBJ2-3, with TRBD2 identical over 13 bases. The length of the CDR3 is 16 residues. The V gene's germline CDR1 is SGHNT and CDR2 YYREEE (reference sequence). Losses at the gene ends were 4 bases for V and 5 bases for J; bases not matched to a gene: 7. The CDR3 sequence is CASSTTSGRNGDTQYF. The DNA for the CDR3 is TGTGCCAGCAGCACGACTAGCGGGAGGAATGGAGATACGCAGTATTTT.

This clone was recorded a few times. The CDR3 reads CASSIGTGGKTEAFF. The CDR3 DNA is TGTGCCAGTAGTATCGGGACAGGGGGTAAAACTGAAGCTTTCTTT. The V gene is TRBV19, the J gene TRBJ1-1, with 11 nucleotides matching TRBD1. The trim removed 3 bases at V and 5 bases at J, leaving 5 bases unmatched. The CDR3 is 15 residues long. Germline values: CDR1 LNHDA, CDR2 SQIVND (reference sequence).

The chain uses TRBV28 and TRBJ1-6, with 8 bases lining up with TRBD1. After removal of 6 bases from V and 9 bases from J, the junction contained 7 bases not matched to a gene. This CDR3 is built from 14 residues. Looked up from germline, CDR1 is MDHEN and CDR2 is SYDVKM. CDR3 bases: TGTGCCAGCAGAATCCGGGACAGGATTTCACCCCTCCACTTT. It codes for CASRIRDRISPLHF.

V and J are TRBV5-1 and TRBJ1-1; D remains ambiguous. The CDR3 has 15 residues. Trimming took off 4 bases at V and 0 bases at J, with 13 bases between the two ends. Germline CDR1 and CDR2: SGHRS and YFSETQ. The CDR3 DNA reads TGCGCCAGCAGCCACGCATTGGGGATGAACACTGAAGCTTTCTTT. The encoded protein is CASSHALGMNTEAFF.

V gene TRBV28 combines with J gene TRBJ1-4, with TRBD1 matching 9 bases. The CDR3 loop spans 15 amino acids. CDR1 is MDHEN and CDR2 is SYDVKM in the germline V gene. Trimming cost V 7 bases and J 7 bases; bases outside gene matches: 10. The CDR3 DNA follows: TGTGCCAGCATGGCAGCCGGACAGGGGTTTGAAAAACTGTTTTTT. It encodes CASMAAGQGFEKLFF.